Shown below are 4 T cell receptor beta chains from a single sample sequenced in a study of cytomegalovirus exposure and HLA in healthy donors. Profiled with immunoSEQ multiplex PCR; TCRdb holds only in-frame clones, not every one. Of 90,000 to 150,000 clones listed, over 65% were seen once; the top ten hold 2% to 2.5%. The specimen was PBMCs. The receptors were gathered from a woman between 25 and 40 years old in good health and CMV-seronegative.

This clone was counted at least ten times. The rearrangement joins TRBV28 to TRBJ1-6; 9 nucleotides line up with TRBD1. V was clipped by 3 bases and J by 13 bases; unmatched bases: 10. This CDR3 spans 15 amino acids. CDR1 and CDR2 (germline): MDHEN, SYDVKM. CDR3 coding DNA: TGTGCCAGCAGTTTCCGGACAGGGGAAACTAGTCCCCTCCACTTT. Protein sequence: CASSFRTGETSPLHF. Full variable domain (missing parts from reference TRBV28 and TRBJ1-6): DVKVTQSSRYLVKRTGEKVFLECVQDMDHENMFWYRQDPGLGLRLIYFSYDVKMKEKGDIPEGYSVSREKKERFSLILESASTNQTSMYLCASSFRTGETSPLHFGNGTRLTVT.

This clone turned up a few times. This chain uses TRBV9 with TRBJ1-6, with D possibly matching TRBD1 (6 bases). The CDR3 contains 15 residues. Germline lookup yields CDR1 SGDLS and CDR2 YYNGEE. Trimming removed 2 bases at V and 8 bases at J, with 14 bases between. The CDR3 DNA follows: TGTGCCAGCAGCGTCCTGGACAGTTTCGATTCACCCCTCCACTTT. It codes for CASSVLDSFDSPLHF.

The V and J genes are TRBV5-1 and TRBJ1-5; D may be TRBD1 (5 bases). Germline V gene sequence: CDR1 SGHRS, CDR2 YFSETQ. Trimming took 3 bases from V and 0 from J, leaving 22 bases between them. The CDR3 is 19 residues long. DNA of the CDR3: TGCGCCAGCAGCTCCATGCCTTTGGGGCCTATCGGTAGCAATCAGCCCCAGCATTTT. This translates into CASSSMPLGPIGSNQPQHF. Variable domain in full (rest from reference TRBV5-1 and TRBJ1-5): KAGVTQTPRYLIKTRGQQVTLSCSPISGHRSVSWYQQTPGQGLQFLFEYFSETQRNKGNFPGRFSGRQFSNSRSEMNVSTLELGDSALYLCASSSMPLGPIGSNQPQHFGDGTRLSIL.

The chain is built from TRBV11-3 and TRBJ1-2, with unresolved D. Deletions cut 5 bases from V and 8 bases from J, with 12 bases between. Germline V gene data show CDR1 as SGHNT and CDR2 as YENEEA. This CDR3 has 12 residues. CDR3 loop: CASSRNWEGYTF. In DNA, the CDR3 is TGTGCCAGCAGCCGTAACTGGGAGGGCTACACCTTC.